Presented here are 25 T cell receptor beta chains from one specimen sequenced in a study of T-cell memory formation after mild COVID-19. TCRdb analysed the 5' RACE reads with MiXCR anew, one entry per CDR3 protein. The sample carries 400,000 or so distinct CDR3 sequences, roughly 20% recorded once. The sequenced sample consisted of PBMCs or a T cell subset sorted from them (not recorded which). All receptors come from an adult woman who had mild COVID-19 (a few samples of this study predate the infection). Cell type and time point are not known.

The CDR3: CASSHGTGGNQPQHF. CDR3 DNA: TGCGCCAGCAGCCACGGGACAGGGGGCAATCAGCCCCAGCATTTT. The V and J genes are TRBV5-1 and TRBJ1-5, with 10 bases aligning to TRBD1. The CDR3 loop spans 15 amino acids. The trim removed 4 bases at V and 2 bases at J, leaving 3 bases unmatched. Germline V lookup: CDR1 SGHRS, CDR2 YFSETQ.

The chain joins TRBV20-1 to TRBJ1-1, with 9 bases that match TRBD1. Germline V lookup: CDR1 DFQATT, CDR2 SNEGSKA (reference sequence). Trimming cost V 5 bases and J 3 bases; bases outside gene matches: 1. The CDR3 loop spans 12 amino acids. This CDR3 is CSAWDRDTEAFF. CDR3 bases: TGCAGTGCTTGGGACAGGGACACTGAAGCTTTCTTT.

This clonotype showed up just a few times. This rearrangement joins TRBV6-5 to TRBJ2-2, with D hard to call. V was trimmed by 8 bases and J by 7 bases, leaving 8 bases between them. Germline V lookup: CDR1 MNHEY, CDR2 SVGAGI. The CDR3 runs to 11 residues. CDR3 DNA: TGTGCCAGCCGCTCTAACGGGGAGCTGTTTTTT. Translation gives CASRSNGELFF.

The chain recombines TRBV7-8 with TRBJ2-5; perhaps TRBD1 as D (5 bases). The germline V gene has CDR1 SGHVS and CDR2 FQNEAQ. The CDR3 is 18 amino acids. Trimming pared 4 bases from V and 4 bases from J, leaving 25 bases between. CDR3 region: CASSYAKTESDLIETQYF. The CDR3 bases are TGTGCCAGCAGCTACGCAAAGACAGAGTCAGACCTGATAGAGACCCAGTACTTC.

This clonotype occurred many times. The chain carries TRBV10-1 and TRBJ2-7, with 8 bases matching TRBD1. There are 17 residues in the CDR3. Germline V gives CDR1 WNHNN, CDR2 SYGVQD (reference sequence). With V trimmed by 3 bases and J by 2 bases, 12 bases remained unmatched. The CDR3: CASSEPGQGEGTYEQYF. The CDR3 DNA sequence: TGCGCCAGCAGTGAACCAGGACAGGGCGAGGGGACCTACGAGCAGTACTTC.

In this sample, this clonotype turned up a few times. The chain recombines TRBV12-3 or TRBV12-4 with TRBJ2-7; the D gene could be TRBD1 or TRBD2 (5 bases each). CDR3 length: 16 amino acids. Trimming removed 5 bases from V and 0 bases from J, with 17 bases in between. Here the CDR3 reads CASSQWGTGSSYEQYF. The CDR3 DNA reads TGTGCCAGCAGTCAATGGGGGACGGGGAGCTCCTACGAGCAGTACTTC.

This clonotype came up a few times. J is TRBJ1-2 and V is TRBV4-3; D is perhaps TRBD1 (6 bases). Trimming removed 3 bases at V and 2 bases at J, with 16 bases between. This CDR3 is built from 16 residues. Germline loops: CDR1 LGHNA, CDR2 YSLEER. CDR3 DNA sequence: TGCGCCAGCAGCCAGGCCCATCGGGGGCCGAACTATGGCTACACCTTC. Protein product: CASSQAHRGPNYGYTF.

This clonotype was observed many times. This rearrangement joins TRBV5-8 to TRBJ2-3, with 10 bases that match TRBD2. Germline V lookup: CDR1 SGHTS, CDR2 YDEGEE. With V trimmed by 4 bases and J by 0 bases, 8 bases remained unmatched. CDR3 length: 17 amino acids. The CDR3 sequence: CASSAFGGLASTDTQYF. CDR3 coding DNA: TGTGCCAGCAGCGCATTTGGGGGACTAGCGAGCACAGATACGCAGTATTTT.

There are a few counts of this clonotype. This chain connects TRBV27 to TRBJ2-3, with a possible D match to TRBD1 (6 bases). Trimming pared 3 bases from V and 3 bases from J, leaving 13 bases between. The germline gives CDR1 MNHEY, CDR2 SMNVEV (reference sequence). This CDR3 spans 15 amino acids. The CDR3 DNA is TGTGCCAGCAGTTTCCAGGGAAGGGGGACAGATACGCAGTATTTT. The encoded protein is CASSFQGRGTDTQYF.

This clonotype was counted many times. This chain connects TRBV4-2 to TRBJ1-1, with D hard to call. The CDR3 consists of 13 residues. CDR1 is LGHNA, CDR2 YNFKEQ, per germline. The ends were cut back, 0 bases at V and 5 bases at J, with 7 bases in the middle. This CDR3 reads CASSQDIGTEAFF. CDR3 bases: TGTGCCAGCAGCCAAGATATAGGGACTGAAGCTTTCTTT.

This clonotype was counted a few times. This chain links TRBV4-3 with TRBJ2-5; 14 nucleotides match TRBD2. The CDR3 is 18 residues long. J lost 5 bases, V lost 3 bases, and 11 bases had no gene match. The germline V gene has CDR1 LGHNA and CDR2 YSLEER. The CDR3 sequence is CASSQGLAGVEARETQYF. The CDR3 nucleotides are TGCGCCAGCAGCCAGGGACTAGCGGGAGTGGAGGCCCGGGAGACCCAGTACTTC.

In its sample, this clonotype was seen a few times. The chain couples TRBV9 to TRBJ1-4; weak D call: TRBD1 (5 bases). Germline values: CDR1 SGDLS, CDR2 YYNGEE. This CDR3 has 15 amino acids. The ends were cut back, 3 bases at V and 7 bases at J, with 16 bases in the middle. The CDR3 loop is CASSGSWGSREKLFF. The CDR3 DNA reads as TGTGCCAGCAGCGGTAGTTGGGGGAGCCGTGAAAAACTGTTTTTT. Variable domain in full (rest from reference TRBV9 and TRBJ1-4): DSGVTQTPKHLITATGQRVTLRCSPRSGDLSVYWYQQSLDQGLQFLIQYYNGEERAKGNILERFSAQQFPDLHSELNLSSLELGDSALYFCASSGSWGSREKLFFGSGTQLSVL.

The J gene is TRBJ2-7, the V gene TRBV6-5; D tentatively reads TRBD1 or TRBD2 (6 bases each). Germline V lookup: CDR1 MNHEY, CDR2 SVGAGI. The CDR3 consists of 18 residues. V gave up 0 bases and J gave up 4 bases, with 22 bases separating them. The CDR3 reads CASSYSGGRRGTPYEQYF. DNA of the CDR3: TGTGCCAGCAGTTACTCGGGTGGCCGGAGGGGGACCCCGTACGAGCAGTACTTC.

This chain connects TRBV18 to TRBJ1-1, with a weak D call TRBD1 (6 bases). The CDR3 totals 11 residues. Deletions cut 5 bases from V and 7 bases from J, with 8 bases between. The germline gives CDR1 KGHSH, CDR2 LQKENI. Here the CDR3 DNA reads TGTGCCAGCTCAACAGGGCTTGAAGCTTTCTTT. Translation: CASSTGLEAFF.

This clonotype was seen more than once but under ten times. The V and J genes are TRBV7-9 and TRBJ2-1; D ambiguous. V lost 4 bases and J lost 5, with 18 bases in between. The CDR3 is 16 amino acids. Germline V gives CDR1 SEHNR, CDR2 FQNEAQ (reference sequence). As DNA, the CDR3 is TGTGCCAGCAGCTCGACCCTCGGGTGGGATGACAATGAGCAGTTCTTC. As protein: CASSSTLGWDDNEQFF.

The V gene is TRBV6-5, the J gene TRBJ2-7; maybe TRBD1 (5 bases). There are 15 residues in the CDR3. CDR1 and CDR2 from the germline V gene are MNHEY and SVGAGI. V lost 2 bases and J 2 bases, leaving 13 bases between the germline ends. The CDR3 reads CASSYGSRQTYEQYF. In DNA form, the CDR3 reads TGTGCCAGCAGTTACGGGTCGAGACAGACCTACGAGCAGTACTTC.

The chain carries TRBV5-1 and TRBJ2-2; D is perhaps TRBD2 (6 bases). The germline gives CDR1 SGHRS, CDR2 YFSETQ. The CDR3 covers 15 residues. V lost 2 bases, J lost 9 bases, and 17 bases lay in between. For the CDR3, the DNA is TGCGCCAGCAGCTTCGGAGGGGCCGATGGCAGGGAGCTGTTTTTT. Residues: CASSFGGADGRELFF.

The chain employs TRBV7-9 and TRBJ2-1; D tentatively reads TRBD1 or TRBD2 (7 bases each). The germline CDR1 and CDR2 sequences are SEHNR and FQNEAQ (reference sequence). V shed 0 bases and J shed 5 bases, with 14 bases lying between them. This CDR3 comprises 16 residues. CDR3 in amino acids: CASSLAAGQRNNEQFF. DNA of the CDR3: TGTGCCAGCAGCTTAGCAGCGGGACAGAGAAACAATGAGCAGTTCTTC.

This chain links TRBV2 with TRBJ1-5; tentatively, D is TRBD1 (5 bases). The CDR3 contains 14 residues. V gave up 7 bases and J gave up 5 bases, with 15 bases separating them. CDR1 and CDR2 from the germline V gene are SNHLY and FYNNEI. The CDR3 DNA reads TGTGCCAGCAAGCGTACGAGAGGGGATCAGCCCCAGCATTTT. Its translation: CASKRTRGDQPQHF.

The sample holds a few counts of this clonotype. The chain recombines TRBV12-3 or TRBV12-4 with TRBJ2-1, with a tentative D call TRBD1 (5 bases). V lost 8 bases and J 5 bases, leaving 16 bases between the germline ends. The CDR3 has 14 amino acids. CDR3 protein: CASLRGRPDNEQFF. The CDR3 DNA reads as TGTGCCAGCCTTAGGGGCCGCCCCGACAATGAGCAGTTCTTC.

The table lists this clonotype with a few counts. J is TRBJ2-2 and V is TRBV7-8; 8 nucleotides match TRBD1. J was trimmed by 1 base and V by 5 bases; bases with no gene match: 12. Germline CDR1 and CDR2: SGHVS and FQNEAQ. The CDR3 totals 18 residues. CDR3 sequence: CASSPLHSGQGNTGELFF. Here the CDR3 DNA reads TGTGCCAGCAGCCCCCTGCATTCTGGACAGGGGAACACCGGGGAGCTGTTTTTT.

This sequence joins TRBV7-9 and TRBJ1-2; 8 bases align to TRBD1. The CDR3 is 17 amino acids. The V gene's germline CDR1 is SEHNR and CDR2 FQNEAQ (reference sequence). With V trimmed by 5 bases and J by 5 bases, 16 bases remained unmatched. The CDR3 DNA follows: TGTGCCAGCAGCCCCGAGGCTCAGGGGGCGCTACGGTATGGCTACACCTTC. Translation gives CASSPEAQGALRYGYTF.

This clonotype has only a few counts. J is TRBJ2-2 and V is TRBV4-2; 12 positions match TRBD2. The CDR3 runs 18 residues. V was clipped by 1 base and J by 4 bases; unmatched bases: 7. CDR1 and CDR2 (germline): LGHNA, YNFKEQ. The CDR3 DNA is TGTGCCAGCAGCCAAGGGCTAGCGGGAGGGCCGGGCACCGGGGAGCTGTTTTTT. Amino acid sequence: CASSQGLAGGPGTGELFF.

This clonotype was counted many times. The chain has TRBV7-6 and TRBJ2-1; TRBD1 is a possible D gene (5 bases). There are 15 residues in the CDR3. The germline gives CDR1 SGHVS, CDR2 FNYEAQ. V was pared by 0 bases and J by 6 bases, with 12 bases between. The CDR3 reads CASSLAGALVNEQFF. CDR3 sequence (DNA): TGTGCCAGCAGCTTAGCTGGGGCGCTTGTCAATGAGCAGTTCTTC.

The CDR3 DNA reads as TGTGCCACCAGTGATTTGGGACAGGGGGCTTACAATGAGCAGTTCTTC. Encoded protein: CATSDLGQGAYNEQFF. The chain employs TRBV24-1 and TRBJ2-1; 11 bases map to TRBD1. CDR1 and CDR2 from the germline V gene are KGHDR and SFDVKD. This CDR3 comprises 16 residues. V shed 0 bases and J 4 bases; nucleotides not matched to a gene: 1.